One sample yielded the 7 T cell receptor beta chains listed below, sequenced in a study of OX40 agonist ivuxolimab in advanced cancers. Library method: the immunoSEQ multiplex PCR assay. TCRdb holds this immuneACCESS table with in-frame rearrangements only. Some clones are missing; in checked studies, unresolved V genes explain under half, and the rest has no known cause. A total of roughly 87,000 clones appear in this sample, about 90% of them only once. Of the sample, 8.4% falls within the top ten clones. Here the sequenced sample was CD4+ or CD8+ T cells sorted from blood, taken in a trial of the OX40 agonist ivuxolimab. The receptor source for this set is an adult with an advanced solid tumor such as melanoma, head and neck, liver or kidney cancer.

The chain carries TRBV27 and TRBJ2-5; tentatively, D is TRBD1 or TRBD2 (5 bases each). Between the trimmed V and J ends, which lost 3 bases and 3 bases, there was a span of 11 bases. The germline gives CDR1 MNHEY, CDR2 SMNVEV (reference sequence). The length of the CDR3 is 14 residues. The CDR3 DNA follows: TGTGCCAGCAGTTTTTTAGTGGGGGAAGAGACCCAGTACTTC. It is translated as CASSFLVGEETQYF.

The gene calls are TRBV30 and TRBJ2-7; tentatively, D is TRBD1 (6 bases). Trimming left V 0 bases short and J 4 bases short, with 10 bases between. Per the germline V gene, CDR1 is GTSNPN and CDR2 is SVGIG (reference sequence). The CDR3 has 13 amino acids. CDR3 region: CAWSVQGPYEQYF. The CDR3 coding sequence is TGTGCCTGGAGTGTACAGGGACCATACGAGCAGTACTTC.

The chain links TRBV10-3 to TRBJ2-1; D might be TRBD2 (6 bases). CDR3 size: 13 residues. The germline V and J ends were trimmed by 2 bases and 7 bases, with 9 bases remaining between them. Germline V gene sequence: CDR1 ENHRY, CDR2 SYGVKD. CDR3 loop: CAISEGTSNEQFF. The DNA of the CDR3 is TGTGCCATCAGTGAGGGGACTTCAAATGAGCAGTTCTTC.

V usage is TRBV11-2 and J usage is TRBJ2-1, with D unclear. The germline V and J ends were trimmed by 5 bases and 5 bases, with 10 bases remaining between them. Germline CDR1 is SGHAT and CDR2 is FQNNGV. This CDR3 is 13 amino acids long. CDR3 nucleotides: TGTGCCAGCAGCCCCTACCTAGACAATGAGCAGTTCTTC. It specifies CASSPYLDNEQFF.

The genes are TRBV21-1 and TRBJ2-1; the D call of TRBD2 is as the table states it, not checked on the DNA. TRBV21-1 is a documented pseudogene. The CDR3 runs to 16 residues. Here the CDR3 reads CASSKARDGGAEEQFF. CDR3 nucleotide sequence: TGTGCCAGCAGCAAAGCGCGGGACGGGGGGGCGGAGGAGCAGTTCTTC.

The chain links TRBV5-1 to TRBJ1-5, with TRBD1 identical over 9 bases. The CDR3 consists of 14 residues. The V and J ends lost 4 bases and 4 bases, in that order; junction bases with no gene match: 3. CDR1 is SGHRS, CDR2 YFSETQ, per germline. In DNA form, the CDR3 reads TGCGCCAGCAGCCCGGGACAGGGTAATCAGCCCCAGCATTTT. It codes for CASSPGQGNQPQHF.

The rearrangement links TRBV28 to TRBJ2-3; D possibly corresponds to TRBD2 (5 bases). Looked up from germline, CDR1 is MDHEN and CDR2 is SYDVKM. The CDR3 has 15 residues. V shed 2 bases and J shed 2 bases, with 11 bases lying between them. CDR3 protein: CASSLALAITDTQYF. The CDR3 DNA is TGTGCCAGCAGTTTAGCCCTAGCAATCACAGATACGCAGTATTTT.